Listed below are T cell receptor beta chains from one sample, sequenced in a study of OX40 agonist ivuxolimab in advanced cancers. TCRdb's table, derived via immunoSEQ multiplex PCR, lists solely in-frame clones and lacks some. The sample lists 55,000 to 75,000 clones, 86% seen once, with around 0.73% in the top ten. The starting material was CD4+ or CD8+ T cells sorted from blood, obtained in a trial of the OX40 agonist ivuxolimab. These receptors were taken from an adult with an advanced solid tumor such as melanoma, head and neck, liver or kidney cancer. The CDR3 runs from the conserved cysteine through the conserved F or W. Fields, in order: D gene, J gene, V gene, CDR3 protein. A D gene is named only where the DNA matches it firmly.

>TRBD1|TRBJ1-2|TRBV5-1
CASSWQTGGVDGYTF
>NA|TRBJ1-3|TRBV7-2
CASSREGGAGNTIYF
>TRBD2|TRBJ2-1|TRBV10-2
CASSESRASGYNEQFF
>NA|TRBJ2-2|TRBV6-5
CASSPPGGNTGELFF
>TRBD2|TRBJ2-7|TRBV10-3
CAISEASGGSSYEQYF
>NA|TRBJ1-1|TRBV6-1
CASSFDRTMNTEAFF
>TRBD2|TRBJ2-3|TRBV5-4
CASSRRRGLEVTDTQYF
>NA|TRBJ2-6|TRBV28
CASSLRLSGANVLTF
>NA|TRBJ2-1|TRBV5-6
CASSLIRYNEQFF
>NA|TRBJ2-3|TRBV7-2
CASSTLRTGTDTQYF
>NA|TRBJ2-1|TRBV7-9
CASSLVVGRAYEQFF
>NA|TRBJ1-2|TRBV29-1
CSVELSRTNYGYTF
>TRBD2|TRBJ2-2|TRBV19
CASSLAGEGELFF
>NA|TRBJ2-7|TRBV7-2
CASSPQDGPYEQYF
>TRBD2|TRBJ2-1|TRBV7-2
CASSLGGRPNEQFF
>NA|TRBJ2-2|TRBV7-6
CASSRSEANTGELFF
>TRBD1|TRBJ1-6|TRBV7-9
CASSFTQGARSPLHF
>TRBD1|TRBJ2-3|TRBV4-3
CASSQNRGDTQYF
>TRBD1|TRBJ1-2|TRBV6-5
CASSSSRQGQYTF
>NA|TRBJ2-2|TRBV6-5
CASSSTRRGTGELFF
>NA|TRBJ2-7|TRBV7-2
CASSPPGTREEQYF
>NA|TRBJ2-7|TRBV21-1
CARRSGGRRWYEQYF
>TRBD1|TRBJ2-2|TRBV7-3
CASSWGTGGELFF
>NA|TRBJ1-2|TRBV25-1
CASSYHSGYTF
>NA|TRBJ2-3|TRBV6-6
CASSYSGGSHRDTQYF
>TRBD1|TRBJ2-5|TRBV7-7
CASSSETGVVETQYF
>NA|TRBJ2-7|TRBV7-9
CASSPQAVRVGEQYF
>NA|TRBJ2-7|TRBV7-2
CASSPSGSWAYEQYF
>TRBD1|TRBJ1-2|TRBV7-8
CASSLGPRQGRYGYTF
>NA|TRBJ1-1|TRBV7-9
CASSSQPDGNTEAFF
>TRBD1|TRBJ2-7|TRBV18
CASSPGQGANEQYF
>TRBD1|TRBJ2-7|TRBV6-5
CASTRDRYSYEQYF
>NA|NA|TRBV7-6
CASSTTGNEQYF
>NA|TRBJ2-7|TRBV27
CASSLWGRGSSYEQYF
>TRBD1|TRBJ2-3|TRBV7-8
CASSPTGQGIGTQYF
>TRBD1|TRBJ2-5|TRBV30
CAWKTGGARLETQYF
>NA|TRBJ2-2|TRBV21-1
CASSHPTGELFF
>TRBD2|TRBJ2-5|TRBV11-3
CASSLGGSGTETQYF
>NA|TRBJ1-1|TRBV6-5
CASTREGNTEAFF
>TRBD2|TRBJ2-2|TRBV4-1
CASSQDGGLALTGELFF
>TRBD1|TRBJ1-1|TRBV28
CASKGAGENTEAFF
>NA|TRBJ1-4|TRBV19
CASSPRPSGVRHNEKLFF
>TRBD1|TRBJ1-3|TRBV10-3
CAITTGQGSVGNTIYF
>NA|TRBJ2-3|TRBV9
CASSTLRTTPDTQYF
>TRBD1|TRBJ1-2|TRBV19
CASSPPGQFNYGYTF
>NA|TRBJ2-5|TRBV7-9
CASSLGTGVRQETQYF
>NA|TRBJ1-5|TRBV6-1
CASSSQGSNQPQHF
>NA|TRBJ2-7|TRBV6-5
CATGTGAYEQYF
>NA|TRBJ1-5|TRBV2
CASSEARRNQPQHF
>TRBD2|TRBJ2-3|TRBV10-1
CASSESTAGGTDTQYF
>TRBD2|TRBJ2-1|TRBV7-8
CASSFGPSGGNEQFF
>NA|TRBJ2-7|TRBV6-5
CASSEAYEQYF
>NA|TRBJ1-2|TRBV5-1
CASSLARGGYTF
>NA|TRBJ2-3|TRBV6-6
CASRVGLSTDTQYF
>TRBD1|TRBJ2-7|TRBV30
CASRQGPSYEQYF
>NA|TRBJ1-5|TRBV21-1
CASSTQGFNQPQHF
>TRBD1|TRBJ1-2|TRBV6-1
CASRQGGDYGYTF